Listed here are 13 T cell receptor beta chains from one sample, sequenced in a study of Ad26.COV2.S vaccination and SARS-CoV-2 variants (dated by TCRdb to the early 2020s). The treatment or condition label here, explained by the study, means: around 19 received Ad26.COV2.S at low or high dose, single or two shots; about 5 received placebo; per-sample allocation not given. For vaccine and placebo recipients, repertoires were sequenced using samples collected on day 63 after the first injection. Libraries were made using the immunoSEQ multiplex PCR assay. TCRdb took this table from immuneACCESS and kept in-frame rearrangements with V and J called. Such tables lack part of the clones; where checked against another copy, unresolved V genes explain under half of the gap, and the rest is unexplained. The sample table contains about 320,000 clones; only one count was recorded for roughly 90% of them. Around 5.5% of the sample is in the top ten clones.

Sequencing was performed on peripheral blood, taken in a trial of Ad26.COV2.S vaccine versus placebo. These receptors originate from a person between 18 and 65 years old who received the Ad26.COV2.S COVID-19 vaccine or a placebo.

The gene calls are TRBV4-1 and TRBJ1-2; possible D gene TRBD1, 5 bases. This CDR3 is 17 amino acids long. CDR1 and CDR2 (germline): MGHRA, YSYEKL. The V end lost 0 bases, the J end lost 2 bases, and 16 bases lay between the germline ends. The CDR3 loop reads CASSQDERGAGNYGYTF. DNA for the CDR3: TGCGCCAGCAGCCAAGATGAGCGGGGCGCAGGGAACTATGGCTACACCTTC.

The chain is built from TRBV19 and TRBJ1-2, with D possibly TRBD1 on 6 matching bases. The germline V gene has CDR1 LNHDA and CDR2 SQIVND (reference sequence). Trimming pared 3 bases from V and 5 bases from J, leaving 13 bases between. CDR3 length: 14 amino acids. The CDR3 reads CASSISKGGYGYTF. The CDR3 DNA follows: TGTGCCAGTAGTATTTCCAAAGGGGGTTATGGCTACACCTTC.

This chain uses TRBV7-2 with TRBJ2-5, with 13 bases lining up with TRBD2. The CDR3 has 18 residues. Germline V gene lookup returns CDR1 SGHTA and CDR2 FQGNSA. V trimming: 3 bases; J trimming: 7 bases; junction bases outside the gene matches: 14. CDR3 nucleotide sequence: TGTGCCAGCAGCTTCAGAGTTGGACTAGCGGGGGAGATAGGGACCCAGTACTTC. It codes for CASSFRVGLAGEIGTQYF. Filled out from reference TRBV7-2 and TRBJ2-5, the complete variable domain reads GAGVSQSPSNKVTEKGKDVELRCDPISGHTALYWYRQSLGQGLEFLIYFQGNSAPDKSGLPSDRFSAERTGGSVSTLTIQRTQQEDSAVYLCASSFRVGLAGEIGTQYFGPGTRLLVL.

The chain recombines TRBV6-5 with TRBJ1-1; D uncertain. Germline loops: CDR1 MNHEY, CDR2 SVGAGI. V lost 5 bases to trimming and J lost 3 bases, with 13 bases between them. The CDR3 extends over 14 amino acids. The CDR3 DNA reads TGTGCCAGCAGTCCTAGGTTAGGGCACACTGAAGCTTTCTTT. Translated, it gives CASSPRLGHTEAFF.

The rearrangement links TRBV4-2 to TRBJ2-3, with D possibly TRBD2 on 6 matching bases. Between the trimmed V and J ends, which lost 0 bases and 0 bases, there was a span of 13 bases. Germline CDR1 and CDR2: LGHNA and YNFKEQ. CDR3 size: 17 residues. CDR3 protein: CASSQDSGGVSTDTQYF. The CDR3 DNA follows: TGTGCCAGCAGCCAAGATTCCGGCGGGGTGAGCACAGATACGCAGTATTTT.

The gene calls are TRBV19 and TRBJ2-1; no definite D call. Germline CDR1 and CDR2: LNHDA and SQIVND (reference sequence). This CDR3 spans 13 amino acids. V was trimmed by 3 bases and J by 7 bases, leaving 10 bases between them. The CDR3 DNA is TGTGCCAGTAGTATCTTCACAAGTAATGAGCAGTTCTTC. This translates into CASSIFTSNEQFF.

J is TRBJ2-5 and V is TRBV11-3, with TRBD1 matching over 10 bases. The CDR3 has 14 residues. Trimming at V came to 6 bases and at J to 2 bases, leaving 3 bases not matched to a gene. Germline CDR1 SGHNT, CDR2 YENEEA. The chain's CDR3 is CASSSDRGQETQYF. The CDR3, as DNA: TGTGCCAGCAGTTCGGACAGGGGGCAAGAGACCCAGTACTTC.

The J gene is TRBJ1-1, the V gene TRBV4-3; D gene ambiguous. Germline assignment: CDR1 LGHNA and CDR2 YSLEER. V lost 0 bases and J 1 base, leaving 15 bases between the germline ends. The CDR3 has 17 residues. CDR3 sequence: CASSQEGFNPENTEAFF. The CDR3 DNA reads TGCGCCAGCAGCCAAGAGGGATTCAATCCCGAGAACACTGAAGCTTTCTTT.

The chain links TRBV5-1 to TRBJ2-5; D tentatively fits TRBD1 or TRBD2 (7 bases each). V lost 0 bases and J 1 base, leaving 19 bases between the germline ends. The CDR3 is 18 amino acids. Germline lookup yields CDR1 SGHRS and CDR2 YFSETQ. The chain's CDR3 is CASSLGQGLINVQETQYF. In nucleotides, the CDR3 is TGCGCCAGCAGCTTGGGACAGGGACTAATCAACGTCCAAGAGACCCAGTACTTC.

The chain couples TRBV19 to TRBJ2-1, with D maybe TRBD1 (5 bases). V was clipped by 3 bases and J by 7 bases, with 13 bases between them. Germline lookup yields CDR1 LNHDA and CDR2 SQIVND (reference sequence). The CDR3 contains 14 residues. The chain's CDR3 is CASSMIPGRNEQFF. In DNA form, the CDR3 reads TGTGCCAGTAGTATGATCCCAGGGCGAAATGAGCAGTTCTTC.

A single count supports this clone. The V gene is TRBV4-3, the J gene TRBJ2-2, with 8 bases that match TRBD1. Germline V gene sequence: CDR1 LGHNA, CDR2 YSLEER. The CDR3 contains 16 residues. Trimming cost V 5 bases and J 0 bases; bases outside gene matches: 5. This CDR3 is CASSSTGVPNTGELFF. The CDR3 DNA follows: TGCGCCAGCAGCTCGACAGGGGTACCGAACACCGGGGAGCTGTTTTTT.

The CDR3 loop reads CASSVKGVGYGYTF. CDR3 DNA sequence: TGTGCCAGCAGTGTAAAGGGAGTTGGCTATGGCTACACCTTC. The genes are TRBV2 and TRBJ1-2; D gene uncertain. The germline gives CDR1 SNHLY, CDR2 FYNNEI. The CDR3 length is 14 residues. Trimming took 4 bases from V and 4 from J, leaving 13 bases between them. Complete variable domain (other parts from reference TRBV2 and TRBJ1-2): EPEVTQTPSHQVTQMGQEVILRCVPISNHLYFYWYRQILGQKVEFLVSFYNNEISEKSEIFDDQFSVERPDGSNFTLKIRSTKLEDSAMYFCASSVKGVGYGYTFGSGTRLTVV.

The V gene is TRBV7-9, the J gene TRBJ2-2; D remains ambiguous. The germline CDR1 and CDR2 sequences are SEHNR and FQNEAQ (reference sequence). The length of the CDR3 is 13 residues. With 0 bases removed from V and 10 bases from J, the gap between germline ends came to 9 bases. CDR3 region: CASSLAAVQELFF. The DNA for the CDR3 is TGTGCCAGCAGCTTAGCTGCGGTTCAGGAGCTGTTTTTT.